These 10 T cell receptor beta chains were sequenced from one sample in a study of T cell responses to AZD1222 COVID-19 vaccine. Repertoires were generated with immunoSEQ multiplex PCR, while TCRdb's copy carries only in-frame clones and drops some. The sample yields about 160,000 clones, 94% seen once. This material consisted of peripheral blood, taken on day 0 of AZD1222 vaccination. These receptors were collected from an adult in good health.

The J gene is TRBJ2-1, the V gene TRBV7-9; tentative D call: TRBD1 (6 bases). This CDR3 is 14 amino acids long. V lost 5 bases and J 5 bases, leaving 13 bases between the germline ends. CDR1 is SEHNR, CDR2 FQNEAQ, per germline (reference sequence). CDR3 sequence (DNA): TGTGCCAGCAGCCCCGCCGGGACACACAATGAGCAGTTCTTC. Translating gives CASSPAGTHNEQFF.

This chain joins TRBV6-5 and TRBJ2-7; 10 bases are a match to TRBD2. With V trimmed by 5 bases and J by 2 bases, 6 bases remained unmatched. Germline CDR1 is MNHEY and CDR2 is SVGAGI. CDR3 length: 15 amino acids. The chain's CDR3 is CASSRQAGGPYEQYV. Written as DNA, the CDR3 is TGTGCCAGCAGTCGACAAGCGGGGGGGCCCTACGAGCAGTACGTC.

A single count supports this clone. The V gene is TRBV7-9, the J gene TRBJ2-1, with 14 bases aligning to TRBD2. The CDR3 runs to 16 residues. Germline-derived CDR1 and CDR2 are SEHNR and FQNEAQ (reference sequence). J was trimmed by 9 bases and V by 5 bases; bases with no gene match: 9. CDR3 DNA sequence: TGTGCCAGCAGCCCAAGACTAGCGGGAGGGGCGGCTGAGCAGTTCTTC. This sequence encodes CASSPRLAGGAAEQFF.

The V and J genes are TRBV27 and TRBJ1-1; D gene ambiguous. Germline V gives CDR1 MNHEY, CDR2 SMNVEV (reference sequence). Deletions cut 0 bases from V and 5 bases from J, with 7 bases between. The CDR3 totals 13 residues. The CDR3 region is CASSLSGFTEAFF. The CDR3 nucleotides read TGTGCCAGCAGTTTATCAGGGTTTACTGAAGCTTTCTTT.

The chain carries TRBV6-2 or TRBV6-3 and TRBJ2-7; D is undetermined. V lost 3 bases, J lost 5 bases, and 11 bases lay in between. The germline V gene encodes CDR1 MNHEY and CDR2 SVGEGT. This CDR3 region has 13 residues. In DNA form, the CDR3 reads TGTGCCAGCAGTTATACCCAAGTTGACGAGCAGTACGTC. It encodes CASSYTQVDEQYV.

V is TRBV6-1 and J is TRBJ1-4, with D possibly matching TRBD1 (6 bases). Germline values: CDR1 MNHNS, CDR2 SASEGT. The CDR3 has 17 amino acids. Trimming pared 4 bases from V and 0 bases from J, leaving 15 bases between. CDR3 in amino acids: CASSGRDTFATNEKLFF. Here the CDR3 DNA reads TGTGCCAGCAGTGGCCGGGACACTTTTGCAACTAATGAAAAACTGTTTTTT.

This clone was observed a few times. V and J are TRBV10-3 and TRBJ2-2; no reliable D call. Trimming shortened V by 10 bases and J by 4 bases, and 16 bases separated the two germline ends. Germline V gene sequence: CDR1 ENHRY, CDR2 SYGVKD. This CDR3 region has 14 residues. CDR3: CATHAARSTGELFF. The CDR3 region has the DNA TGTGCCACCCACGCGGCTAGAAGCACCGGGGAGCTGTTTTTT.

This clone was seen a single time. The J gene is TRBJ2-2, the V gene TRBV19; tentative D call: TRBD2 (6 bases). This CDR3 has 10 amino acids. Germline loops: CDR1 LNHDA, CDR2 SQIVND (reference sequence). V dropped 10 bases and J dropped 9 bases, with 9 bases sitting between them. DNA for the CDR3: TGTGCCATCCGGGGGAGGGAGCTGTTTTTT. Protein sequence: CAIRGRELFF.

The J gene is TRBJ1-2, the V gene TRBV24-1; no definite D call. In germline, CDR1 is KGHDR, CDR2 SFDVKD. CDR3 length: 16 amino acids. Trimming shortened V by 5 bases and J by 5 bases, and 20 bases separated the two germline ends. The CDR3 DNA reads as TGTGCCACCAGTGCCCGTTCGGGGAGCAGGACTTATGGCTACACCTTC. Translated: CATSARSGSRTYGYTF.

The rearrangement links TRBV5-6 to TRBJ1-2; 7 bases match TRBD1. The CDR3 runs 18 residues. The germline V gene has CDR1 SGHDT and CDR2 YYEEEE. Trimming cost V 2 bases and J 2 bases; bases outside gene matches: 15. CDR3 sequence (DNA): TGTGCCAGCAGCTTTTTATCAGGGGGGATAACCCTGAACTATGGCTACACCTTC. Translated, it gives CASSFLSGGITLNYGYTF.